This record looks at one T cell receptor beta chain sequence and its context. The antigen is not known. V lost 4 bases, J lost 0 bases, and 12 bases lay in between. The CDR3 runs 15 residues. Germline assignment: CDR1 SGHRS and CDR2 YFSETQ. The data were obtained in a study of radiotherapy plus CTLA-4 blockade in lung cancer. Findings and limits, study-wide: Tumor-derived TCR clones expanded in blood after radiotherapy plus ipilimumab. Among reported predictors of response, early blood T cell clone dynamics with interferon-beta performed best.

The repertoire was sequenced with immunoSEQ multiplex PCR; TCRdb's copy has only in-frame clones and lacks some. The data contain about 67,000 clones, approximately 76% of them singletons. This receptor was obtained from a human donor with non-small cell lung cancer whose response to radiotherapy plus ipilimumab could not be evaluated. Some clones in this sample may be carry-over from other donors' samples. This rearrangement joins TRBV5-1 to TRBJ2-3, with D perhaps matching TRBD2 (6 bases). Source: peripheral blood, taken from a patient treated with radiotherapy plus ipilimumab. CDR3: CASSGGLLSTDTQYF. The CDR3 region has the DNA TGCGCCAGCAGCGGGGGACTTCTTAGCACAGATACGCAGTATTTT. The full variable domain, in which reference TRBV5-1 and TRBJ2-3 provide the parts outside the CDR3, is KAGVTQTPRYLIKTRGQQVTLSCSPISGHRSVSWYQQTPGQGLQFLFEYFSETQRNKGNFPGRFSGRQFSNSRSEMNVSTLELGDSALYLCASSGGLLSTDTQYFGPGTRLTVL.